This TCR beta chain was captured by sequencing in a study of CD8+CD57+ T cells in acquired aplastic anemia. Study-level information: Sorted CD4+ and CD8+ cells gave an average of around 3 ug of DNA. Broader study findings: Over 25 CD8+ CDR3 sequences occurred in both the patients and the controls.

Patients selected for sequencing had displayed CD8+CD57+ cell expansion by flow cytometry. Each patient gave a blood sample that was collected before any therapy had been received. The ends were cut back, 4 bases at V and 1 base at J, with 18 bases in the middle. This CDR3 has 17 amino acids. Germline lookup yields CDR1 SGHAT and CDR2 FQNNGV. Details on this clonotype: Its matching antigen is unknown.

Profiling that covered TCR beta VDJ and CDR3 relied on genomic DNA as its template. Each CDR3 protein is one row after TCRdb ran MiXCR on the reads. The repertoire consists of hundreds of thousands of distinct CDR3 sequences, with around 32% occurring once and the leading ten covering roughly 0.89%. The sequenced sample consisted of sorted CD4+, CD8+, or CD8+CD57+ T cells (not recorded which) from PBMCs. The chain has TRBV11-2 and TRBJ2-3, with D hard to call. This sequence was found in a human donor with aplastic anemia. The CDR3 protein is CASSSPRKQPGTDTQYF. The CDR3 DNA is TGTGCCAGCAGCTCCCCGAGGAAGCAACCGGGCACAGATACGCAGTATTTT. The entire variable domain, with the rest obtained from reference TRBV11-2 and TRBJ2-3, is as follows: EAGVAQSPRYKIIEKRQSVAFWCNPISGHATLYWYQQILGQGPKLLIQFQNNGVVDDSQLPKDRFSAERLKGVDSTLKIQPAKLEDSAVYLCASSSPRKQPGTDTQYFGPGTRLTVL.